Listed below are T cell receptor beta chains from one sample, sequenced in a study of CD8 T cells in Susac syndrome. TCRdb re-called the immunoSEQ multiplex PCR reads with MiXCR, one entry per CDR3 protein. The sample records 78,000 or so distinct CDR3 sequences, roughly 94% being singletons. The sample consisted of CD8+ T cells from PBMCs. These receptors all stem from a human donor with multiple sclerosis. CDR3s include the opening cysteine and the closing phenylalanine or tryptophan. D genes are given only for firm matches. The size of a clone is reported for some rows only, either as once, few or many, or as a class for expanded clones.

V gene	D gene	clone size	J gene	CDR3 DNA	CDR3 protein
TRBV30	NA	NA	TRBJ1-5	TGTGGTGCATCGCCTCAGGGACCCCGCAATCAGCCCCAGCATTTT	CGASPQGPRNQPQHF
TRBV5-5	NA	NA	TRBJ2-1	TGTGCCAGCAGCTTGGTCGGAAACTCCAATGAGCAGTTCTTC	CASSLVGNSNEQFF
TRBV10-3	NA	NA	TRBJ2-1	TGTGCCATCAGAGGGCTGAGTGAGCAGTTCTTC	CAIRGLSEQFF
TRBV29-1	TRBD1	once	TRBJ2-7	TGCAGCGTTCGGTTGAGAGGACAGGGCATCTACGAGCAGTACTTC	CSVRLRGQGIYEQYF
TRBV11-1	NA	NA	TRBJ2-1	TGTGCCAGCAGCTTAGAGGGGCTAGCTATTGAGCAGTTCTTC	CASSLEGLAIEQFF
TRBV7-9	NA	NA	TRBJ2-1	TGTGCCAGCAGCGAGCCGACTAGCTCCTACAATGAGCAGTTCTTC	CASSEPTSSYNEQFF
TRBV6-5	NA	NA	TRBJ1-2	TGTGCCAGCAGTTACTCTACAGAAAACTATGGCTACACCTTC	CASSYSTENYGYTF
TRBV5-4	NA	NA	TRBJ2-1	TGTGCCAGCAGCTTGGGGACTATCGGCAATGAGCAGTTCTTC	CASSLGTIGNEQFF
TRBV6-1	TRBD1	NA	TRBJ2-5	TGTGCCAGCACCCGGACAGGGGAGTTGCATGCGGGAGAGACCCAGTACTTC	CASTRTGELHAGETQYF
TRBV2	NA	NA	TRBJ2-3	TGTGCCAGCAGTCCCAACGGACGGGGAGATACGCAGTATTTT	CASSPNGRGDTQYF